This T cell receptor (beta chain) was retrieved from a study of blood T cell repertoires in COVID-19. Study information: From the United States, Italy and Spain came samples of acute and convalescent COVID-19.

Trimming pared 6 bases from V and 7 bases from J, leaving 16 bases between. The CDR3 extends over 14 amino acids. Germline V gives CDR1 LNHDA, CDR2 SQIVND (reference sequence). In the authors' workflow: The assay estimated nucleated cells by amplifying reference gene primers. Measured with immunoSEQ multiplex PCR; TCRdb has only the in-frame clones, and not every one. D and trimming were read from the DNA, whereas the V and J calls and clone size are those reported in that table. Of 250,000 to 350,000 clones in the sample, around nine tenths are singletons; the top ten hold around 13%. The chain employs TRBV19 and TRBJ2-1; TRBD1 is a possible D gene (5 bases). The specimen sequenced was peripheral blood. This receptor was taken from a woman between 65 and 79 years old with COVID-19, enrolled during active disease. DNA of the CDR3: TGTGCCAGTAGACCGGCAGGGCTTAGTAATGAGCAGTTCTTC. Amino acid sequence: CASRPAGLSNEQFF.